The 24 T cell receptor beta chains reported below all come from one sample, sequenced in a study of blood T cell repertoires in COVID-19. The table came from immunoSEQ multiplex PCR; TCRdb's copy has only in-frame clones and leaves some out. Of over 90,000 clones in the sample, roughly 80% were seen once. Sequencing was carried out using peripheral blood. Receptors were obtained from an elderly man with active or convalescent COVID-19.

CDR3 nucleotide sequence: TGTGCCAGTAGTCCATGGGACAGCCTCTCTGGAAACACCATATATTTT. This sequence encodes CASSPWDSLSGNTIYF. This rearrangement joins TRBV19 to TRBJ1-3; 7 nucleotides agree with TRBD1. The germline CDR1 and CDR2 sequences are LNHDA and SQIVND (reference sequence). With V trimmed by 5 bases and J by 0 bases, 7 bases remained unmatched. CDR3 length equals 16 residues.

This chain joins TRBV28 and TRBJ2-2; maybe TRBD2 (6 bases). The germline V and J ends were trimmed by 6 bases and 3 bases, with 8 bases remaining between them. Germline CDR1 MDHEN, CDR2 SYDVKM. This CDR3 is built from 13 residues. CDR3: CASSRGDTGELFF. CDR3 bases: TGTGCCAGCAGCCGCGGGGACACCGGGGAGCTGTTTTTT.

The CDR3 DNA sequence: TGCAGCGTTGAAAAGAAGCCGGCGGGAGCTAACTATGGCTACACCTTC. It yields the protein CSVEKKPAGANYGYTF. V is TRBV29-1 and J is TRBJ1-2; D gene ambiguous. CDR3 size: 16 residues. Trimming stripped 2 bases from V and 0 bases from J, with 16 bases between. In germline, CDR1 is SQVTM, CDR2 ANQGSEA.

J is TRBJ2-1 and V is TRBV18; 7 positions match TRBD1. The germline V gene has CDR1 KGHSH and CDR2 LQKENI. CDR3 length equals 15 residues. V lost 4 bases and J lost 0; bases outside the gene matches: 3. In DNA form, the CDR3 reads TGTGCCAGCTCACAGGGACAGAGCTCCTACAATGAGCAGTTCTTC. This encodes CASSQGQSSYNEQFF.

A note on this clone: At one of its ends the junction is not consistent with the germline gene, which may arise from a read error. This chain joins TRBV7-7 and TRBJ2-3; 11 nucleotides line up with TRBD2. The CDR3 sequence is 15 residues long. CDR1 and CDR2 from the germline V gene are SSHAT and FNYEAQ (reference sequence). The CDR3 here is CASSLLAGASDTQYF. The CDR3 DNA sequence: TGTGCTAGCAGCTTACTAGCGGGGGCGTCAGATACGCAGTATTTT.

The chain employs TRBV18 and TRBJ2-7; D ambiguous. V was pared by 2 bases and J by 3 bases, with 8 bases between. The CDR3 totals 13 residues. In germline, CDR1 is KGHSH, CDR2 LQKENI. The CDR3 DNA reads TGTGCCAGCTCACCATCGGGTAACTACGAGCAGTACTTC. This codes for CASSPSGNYEQYF.

The chain couples TRBV7-9 to TRBJ1-3; D gene ambiguous. The CDR3 has 15 amino acids. The germline gives CDR1 SEHNR, CDR2 FQNEAQ (reference sequence). Trimming removed 5 bases from V and 0 bases from J, with 11 bases in between. The chain's CDR3 is CASSLMSLSGNTIYF. CDR3 DNA sequence: TGTGCCAGCAGCCTTATGTCCCTCTCTGGAAACACCATATATTTT.

This sequence joins TRBV9 and TRBJ1-4; 8 nucleotides match TRBD1. Looked up from germline, CDR1 is SGDLS and CDR2 is YYNGEE. The CDR3 consists of 15 residues. J gave up 4 bases and V 4 bases, and 6 bases lay outside the gene matches. The CDR3 loop is CASSSNRGYNEKLFF. The CDR3 DNA is TGTGCCAGCAGCTCCAACAGGGGGTATAATGAAAAACTGTTTTTT.

The rearrangement joins TRBV7-2 to TRBJ2-2; 7 bases agree with TRBD2. J was trimmed by 3 bases and V by 1 base; bases with no gene match: 5. CDR1 and CDR2 from the germline V gene are SGHTA and FQGNSA. The CDR3 runs 16 residues. The CDR3, as DNA: TGTGCCAGCAGCTTAGATCCGGGACTACACACCGGGGAGCTGTTTTTT. Encoded protein: CASSLDPGLHTGELFF.

The rearrangement links TRBV10-3 to TRBJ2-5, with a tentative D call TRBD2 (6 bases). Between the trimmed V and J ends, which lost 2 bases and 3 bases, there was a span of 16 bases. The CDR3 extends over 16 amino acids. Germline V lookup: CDR1 ENHRY, CDR2 SYGVKD. CDR3 loop: CAISEGVGRGEETQYF. The CDR3 DNA reads TGTGCCATCAGTGAGGGAGTCGGGCGGGGAGAAGAGACCCAGTACTTC.

This clone turned up a few times. This chain joins TRBV5-1 and TRBJ2-7; tentative D call: TRBD1 (5 bases). Trimming took 2 bases from V and 7 from J, leaving 16 bases between them. The CDR3 length is 14 residues. CDR1 is SGHRS, CDR2 YFSETQ, per germline. In DNA form, the CDR3 reads TGCGCCAGCAGCTTAGGTCAGCCCTCAGGGGAGCAGTACTTC. Translating gives CASSLGQPSGEQYF.

This clone has more than one count but fewer than ten. The chain joins TRBV18 to TRBJ1-6, with D possibly TRBD1 on 5 matching bases. Germline V CDR1 and CDR2: KGHSH, LQKENI. V was cut by 2 bases and J by 7 bases, with 9 bases left in between. The CDR3 sequence is 14 residues long. The CDR3 DNA reads TGTGCCAGCTCACCAGCAGGACAAAATTCACCCCTCCACTTT. This encodes CASSPAGQNSPLHF.

The chain employs TRBV24-1 and TRBJ2-7; 9 bases are a match to TRBD1. The J segment lost 4 bases and the V segment lost 4 bases, leaving 7 bases of the junction unmatched. CDR1 and CDR2 (germline): KGHDR, SFDVKD. CDR3 size: 15 residues. CDR3 loop: CATSDGGQGLYEQYF. The DNA for the CDR3 is TGTGCCACCAGTGACGGAGGACAGGGGTTATACGAGCAGTACTTC.

The CDR3 sequence is CASSDLRGTGYQPQHF. CDR3 coding DNA: TGTGCCAGCAGCGACCTCAGGGGGACAGGGTACCAGCCCCAGCATTTT. The gene calls are TRBV2 and TRBJ1-5; TRBD1 agrees at 9 bases. The ends lost 6 bases at V and 7 bases at J; junction bases unmatched: 13. The CDR3 contains 16 residues. Germline V gene data show CDR1 as SNHLY and CDR2 as FYNNEI.

The chain links TRBV6-1 to TRBJ1-1; D might be TRBD1 (6 bases). This CDR3 comprises 14 residues. CDR1 is MNHNS and CDR2 is SASEGT in the germline V gene. Trimming pared 1 base from V and 1 base from J, leaving 7 bases between. The CDR3 protein is CASSEGGGNTEAFF. DNA for the CDR3: TGTGCCAGCAGTGAAGGAGGGGGGAACACTGAAGCTTTCTTT.

The V call is TRBV5-1, the J call TRBJ2-2, with a tentative D call TRBD1 (6 bases). V lost 4 bases and J lost 6, with 13 bases in between. This CDR3 has 14 residues. Germline V CDR1 and CDR2: SGHRS, YFSETQ. CDR3 sequence (DNA): TGCGCCAGCAGCAGGACACAGGGAGCCGGGGAGCTGTTTTTT. Its protein is CASSRTQGAGELFF.

V gene TRBV6-1 combines with J gene TRBJ2-3; TRBD2 aligns across 9 bases. J gave up 9 bases and V 2 bases, and 15 bases lay outside the gene matches. Germline-derived CDR1 and CDR2 are MNHNS and SASEGT. The CDR3 is 17 residues long. Here the CDR3 reads CASSELGSSGDRITQYF. The CDR3 DNA is TGTGCCAGCAGTGAACTAGGGTCTAGCGGGGACCGGATCACGCAGTATTTT.

This chain uses TRBV6-5 with TRBJ2-2; 8 positions agree with TRBD1. V shed 1 base and J 6 bases; nucleotides not matched to a gene: 1. CDR3 size: 14 residues. Germline values: CDR1 MNHEY, CDR2 SVGAGI. CDR3 in amino acids: CASSYLQGAGELFF. CDR3 in DNA: TGTGCCAGCAGTTACTTACAGGGGGCCGGGGAGCTGTTTTTT.

J is TRBJ2-7 and V is TRBV6-6; 8 positions match TRBD2. From germline, CDR1 is MNHNY and CDR2 SVGAGI (reference sequence). The CDR3 extends over 15 amino acids. J gave up 7 bases and V 0 bases, and 8 bases lay outside the gene matches. CDR3: CASSYSTSVGGEQYF. CDR3 nucleotides: TGTGCCAGCAGTTACTCGACTAGCGTGGGTGGAGAGCAGTACTTC.

The rearrangement links TRBV18 to TRBJ2-7; TRBD1 agrees at 9 bases. The germline CDR1 and CDR2 sequences are KGHSH and LQKENI. The J segment lost 2 bases and the V segment lost 3 bases, leaving 8 bases of the junction unmatched. This CDR3 is 16 amino acids long. The CDR3 sequence: CASSPGSGQGPYEQYF. CDR3 DNA sequence: TGTGCCAGCTCACCTGGATCGGGACAGGGACCCTACGAGCAGTACTTC.

There are a few counts of this clone. The chain employs TRBV12-3 or TRBV12-4 and TRBJ1-5; D unclear. V dropped 5 bases and J dropped 3 bases, with 5 bases sitting between them. This CDR3 region has 12 residues. DNA for the CDR3: TGTGCCAGCAGTCTTAACAATCAGCCCCAGCATTTT. It encodes CASSLNNQPQHF.

CDR3: CASSFSGESYEQYF. The CDR3 region has the DNA TGTGCCAGCAGCTTTAGCGGGGAGTCCTACGAGCAGTACTTC. The V and J genes are TRBV7-9 and TRBJ2-7, with 8 nucleotides matching TRBD2. V lost 3 bases, J lost 1 base, and 2 bases stayed unmatched. The CDR3 length is 14 residues. From germline, CDR1 is SEHNR and CDR2 FQNEAQ (reference sequence).

This chain links TRBV6-1 with TRBJ1-5, with D perhaps TRBD1 (6 bases). V was shortened by 4 bases and J by 5 bases, with 18 bases between the two germline ends. Germline CDR1 reads MNHNS; CDR2 reads SASEGT. The CDR3 loop spans 16 amino acids. CDR3: CASSGLGGGRDQPQHF. The CDR3 DNA follows: TGTGCCAGCAGTGGCCTAGGCGGGGGGCGGGATCAGCCCCAGCATTTT.

CDR3 loop: CASSEAQAFSGNTIYF. Written as DNA, the CDR3 is TGTGCCAGCAGTGAAGCGCAAGCCTTCTCTGGAAACACCATATATTTT. The chain has TRBV2 and TRBJ1-3; D is undetermined. Trimming removed 0 bases from V and 0 bases from J, with 9 bases in between. Looked up from germline, CDR1 is SNHLY and CDR2 is FYNNEI. The CDR3 spans 16 residues.